This TCR beta chain was identified in a study of T cell responses to AZD1222 COVID-19 vaccine. TCRdb keeps only in-frame clones here, not all; method: immunoSEQ multiplex PCR. This table has about 160,000 clones, around 87% appearing once. Second-dose schedules of about 4 or about 12 weeks were combined. Per the germline V gene, CDR1 is SGHVS and CDR2 is FQNEAQ. V was pared by 5 bases and J by 4 bases, with 7 bases of the junction left unmatched. CDR3 length: 15 amino acids. The chain employs TRBV7-8 and TRBJ1-2; TRBD1 matches 10 bases. The sample here was peripheral blood, taken 28 days after the second AZD1222 dose. This receptor was obtained from an adult who received the AZD1222 COVID-19 vaccine. The CDR3, as DNA: TGTGCCAGCAGCCTCGGAGGACAGGGGGGCTATGGCTACACCTTC. Protein product: CASSLGGQGGYGYTF.